This T cell receptor beta chain was found in a study of OX40 agonist ivuxolimab in advanced cancers. General study findings and limits: Clonal expansion from baseline to week 6 occurred in both CD4+ and CD8+ T cells. Certain nonresponding patients likewise had low normalized T-cell clonal expansion.

Points on this clone: Its specificity is not known.

CDR3 length equals 16 residues. V lost 1 base and J lost 10, with 17 bases in between. Germline V lookup: CDR1 MNHNS, CDR2 SASEGT. The table came from immunoSEQ multiplex PCR; TCRdb's copy has only in-frame clones and leaves some out. Here the sample spans 50,000 to 65,000 clones, around 89% being singletons. The rearrangement joins TRBV6-1 to TRBJ1-6, with D perhaps matching TRBD1 (5 bases). Material: CD4+ or CD8+ T cells sorted from blood, obtained in a trial of the OX40 agonist ivuxolimab. This TCR was sampled from an adult with an advanced solid tumor such as melanoma, head and neck, liver or kidney cancer. The CDR3 protein is CASSEGGRVVRSPLHF. The CDR3 nucleotides read TGTGCCAGCAGTGAAGGAGGCAGGGTAGTGCGATCACCCCTCCACTTT.